The TCR beta chain under discussion was sequenced for a study of blood T cells in healthy people across ages. The use of a sample-barcoded 5' primer and a J-beta primer mix characterized a second PCR of about 6 to 11 cycles. TCRdb re-called the 5' RACE reads with MiXCR, one entry per CDR3 protein. This table has over a million distinct CDR3 sequences, 40% to 50% appearing once. Roughly 9.5 milliliters of peripheral blood were drawn from each donor into EDTA-treated tubes. At least 7 million PBMCs were isolated per sample. V shed 0 bases and J 2 bases; nucleotides not matched to a gene: 5. CDR1 and CDR2 from the germline V gene are LNHNV and YYDKDF (reference sequence). The CDR3 totals 16 residues.

This clonotype was obtained from a woman aged 18 to 35 in good health. The sample was blood. The genes are TRBV15 and TRBJ2-3; 7 bases align to TRBD2. The CDR3 DNA reads TGTGCCACCAGCAGAGATGGCGGGAGCCACACAGATACGCAGTATTTT. Its translation is CATSRDGGSHTDTQYF.